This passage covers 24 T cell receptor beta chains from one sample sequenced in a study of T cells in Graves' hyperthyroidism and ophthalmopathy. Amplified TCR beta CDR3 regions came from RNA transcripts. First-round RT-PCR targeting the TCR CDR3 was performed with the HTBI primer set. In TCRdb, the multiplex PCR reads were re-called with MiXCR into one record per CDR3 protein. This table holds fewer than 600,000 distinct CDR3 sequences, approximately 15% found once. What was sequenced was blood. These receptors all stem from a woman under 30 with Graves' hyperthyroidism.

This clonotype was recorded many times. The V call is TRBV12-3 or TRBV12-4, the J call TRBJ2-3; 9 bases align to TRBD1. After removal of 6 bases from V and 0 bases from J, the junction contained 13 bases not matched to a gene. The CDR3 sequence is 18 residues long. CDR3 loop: CASSQPGQGPFSTDTQYF. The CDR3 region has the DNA TGTGCCAGCAGCCAGCCGGGACAGGGACCCTTTAGCACAGATACGCAGTATTTT.

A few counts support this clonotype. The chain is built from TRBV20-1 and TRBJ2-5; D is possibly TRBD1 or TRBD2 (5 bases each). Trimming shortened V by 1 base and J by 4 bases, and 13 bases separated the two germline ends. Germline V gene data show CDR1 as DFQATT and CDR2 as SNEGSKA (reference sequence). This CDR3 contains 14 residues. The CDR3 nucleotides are TGCAGTGCTAGAGCGGGGCTAGGGCTAGAGACCCAGTACTTC. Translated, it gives CSARAGLGLETQYF.

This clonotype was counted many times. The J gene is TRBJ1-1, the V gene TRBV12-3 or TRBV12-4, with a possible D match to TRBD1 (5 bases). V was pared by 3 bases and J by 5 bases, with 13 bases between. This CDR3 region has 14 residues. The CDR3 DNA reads TGTGCCAGCAGTTTGTTGGGGGTTGGAACTGAAGCTTTCTTT. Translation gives CASSLLGVGTEAFF.

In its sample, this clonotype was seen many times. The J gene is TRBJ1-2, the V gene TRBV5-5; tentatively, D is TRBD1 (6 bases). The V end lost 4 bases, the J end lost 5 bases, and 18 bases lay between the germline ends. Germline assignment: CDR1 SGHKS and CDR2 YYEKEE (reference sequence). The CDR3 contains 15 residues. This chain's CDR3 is CASSRRQDEGYGYTF. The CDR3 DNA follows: TGTGCCAGCAGCAGGAGACAGGACGAAGGGTATGGCTACACCTTC.

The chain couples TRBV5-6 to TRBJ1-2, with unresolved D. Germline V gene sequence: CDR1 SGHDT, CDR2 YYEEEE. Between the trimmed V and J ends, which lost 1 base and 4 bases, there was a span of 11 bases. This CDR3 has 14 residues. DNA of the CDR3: TGTGCCAGCAGCTTGAGCGAGTGGTTCTATGGCTACACCTTC. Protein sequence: CASSLSEWFYGYTF.

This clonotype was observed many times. CDR3 nucleotides: TGTGCCAGCAGTTACTCGGTTAATCGGGATGACTATGGCTACACCTTC. The encoded protein is CASSYSVNRDDYGYTF. The rearrangement links TRBV6-5 to TRBJ1-2; D uncertain. Germline V gene lookup returns CDR1 MNHEY and CDR2 SVGAGI. This CDR3 is built from 16 residues. V was pared by 0 bases and J by 3 bases, with 14 bases between.

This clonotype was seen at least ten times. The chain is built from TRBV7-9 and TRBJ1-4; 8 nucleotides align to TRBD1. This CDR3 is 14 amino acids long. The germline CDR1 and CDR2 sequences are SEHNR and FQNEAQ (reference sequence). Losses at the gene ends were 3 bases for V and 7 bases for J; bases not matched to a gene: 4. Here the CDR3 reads CASSLRQGSEKLFF. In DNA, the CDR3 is TGTGCCAGCAGCTTGCGACAGGGGAGTGAAAAACTGTTTTTT.

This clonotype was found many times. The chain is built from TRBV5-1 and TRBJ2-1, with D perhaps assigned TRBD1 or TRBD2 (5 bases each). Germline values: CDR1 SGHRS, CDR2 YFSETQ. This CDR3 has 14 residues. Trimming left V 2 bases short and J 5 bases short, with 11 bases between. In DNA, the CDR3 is TGCGCCAGCAGCTTCCCGGGACGGAACAATGAGCAGTTCTTC. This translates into CASSFPGRNNEQFF.

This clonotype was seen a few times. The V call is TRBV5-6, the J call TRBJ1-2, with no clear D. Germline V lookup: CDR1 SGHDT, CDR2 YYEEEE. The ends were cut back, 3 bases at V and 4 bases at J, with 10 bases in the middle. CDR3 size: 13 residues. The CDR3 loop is CASSSQDLYGYTF. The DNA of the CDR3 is TGTGCCAGCAGCTCCCAGGACCTCTATGGCTACACCTTC.

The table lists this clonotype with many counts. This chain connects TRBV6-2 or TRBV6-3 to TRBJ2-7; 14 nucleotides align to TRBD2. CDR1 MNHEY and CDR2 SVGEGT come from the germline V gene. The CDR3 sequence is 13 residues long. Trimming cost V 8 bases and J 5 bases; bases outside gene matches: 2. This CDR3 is CASGLAGGHEQYF. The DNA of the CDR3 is TGTGCCAGCGGACTAGCGGGAGGCCACGAGCAGTACTTC.

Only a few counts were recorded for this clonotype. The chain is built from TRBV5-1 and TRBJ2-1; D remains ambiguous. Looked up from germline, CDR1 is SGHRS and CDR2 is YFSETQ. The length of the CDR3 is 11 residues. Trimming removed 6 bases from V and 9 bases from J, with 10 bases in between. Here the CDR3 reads CASKVTLEQFF. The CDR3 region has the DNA TGCGCCAGCAAAGTCACACTTGAGCAGTTCTTC.

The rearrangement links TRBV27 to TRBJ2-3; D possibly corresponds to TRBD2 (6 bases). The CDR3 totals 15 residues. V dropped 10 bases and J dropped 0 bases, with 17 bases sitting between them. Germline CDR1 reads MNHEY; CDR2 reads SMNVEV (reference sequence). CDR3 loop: CAIRRAGSSTDTQYF. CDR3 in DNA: TGTGCCATACGCCGGGCGGGATCTAGCACAGATACGCAGTATTTT.

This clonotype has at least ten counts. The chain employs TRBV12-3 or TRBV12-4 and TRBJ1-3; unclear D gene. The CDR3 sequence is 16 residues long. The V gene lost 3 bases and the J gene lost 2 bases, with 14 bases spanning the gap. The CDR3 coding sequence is TGTGCCAGCAGTTTCTTGGGAATTGACGCTGGAAACACCATATATTTT. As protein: CASSFLGIDAGNTIYF.

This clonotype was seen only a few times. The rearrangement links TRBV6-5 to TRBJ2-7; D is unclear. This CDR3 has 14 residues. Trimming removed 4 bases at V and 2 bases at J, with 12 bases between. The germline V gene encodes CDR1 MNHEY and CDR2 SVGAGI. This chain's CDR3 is CASSSNSGPYEQYV. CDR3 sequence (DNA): TGTGCCAGCAGTTCCAACTCCGGACCCTACGAGCAGTACGTC.

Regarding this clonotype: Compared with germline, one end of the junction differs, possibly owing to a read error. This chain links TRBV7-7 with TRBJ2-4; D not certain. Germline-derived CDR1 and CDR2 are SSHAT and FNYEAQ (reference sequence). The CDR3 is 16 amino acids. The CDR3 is CASSLEALIAKNIQYF. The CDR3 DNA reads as TGTGCTAGCAGCTTAGAGGCCCTGATAGCCAAAAACATTCAGTACTTC.

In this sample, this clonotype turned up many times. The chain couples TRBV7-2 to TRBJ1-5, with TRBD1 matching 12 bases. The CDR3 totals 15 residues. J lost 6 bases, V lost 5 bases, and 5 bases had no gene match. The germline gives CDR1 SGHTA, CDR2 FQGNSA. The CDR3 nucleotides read TGTGCCAGCAGCACGGGGACAGGGGGCTTTCAGCCCCAGCATTTT. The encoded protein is CASSTGTGGFQPQHF.

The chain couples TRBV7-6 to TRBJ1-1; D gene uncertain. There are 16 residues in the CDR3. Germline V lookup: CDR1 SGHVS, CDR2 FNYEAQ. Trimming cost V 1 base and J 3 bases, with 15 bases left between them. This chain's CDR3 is CASSLEVVAPDTEAFF. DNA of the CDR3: TGTGCCAGCAGCTTAGAAGTTGTAGCTCCGGACACTGAAGCTTTCTTT. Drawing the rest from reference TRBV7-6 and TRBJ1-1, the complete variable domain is GAGVSQSPRYKVTKRGQDVALRCDPISGHVSLYWYRQALGQGPEFLTYFNYEAQQDKSGLPNDRFSAERPEGSISTLTIQRTEQRDSAMYRCASSLEVVAPDTEAFFGQGTRLTVV.

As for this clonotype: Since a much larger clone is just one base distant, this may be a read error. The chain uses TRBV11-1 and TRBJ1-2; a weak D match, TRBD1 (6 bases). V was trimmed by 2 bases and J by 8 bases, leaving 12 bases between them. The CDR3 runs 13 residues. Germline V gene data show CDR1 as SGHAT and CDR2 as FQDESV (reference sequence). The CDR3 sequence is CASSLIQGLGYTF. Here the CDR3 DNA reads TGTGCCAGCAGCTTAATACAGGGTCTAGGCTACACCTTC.

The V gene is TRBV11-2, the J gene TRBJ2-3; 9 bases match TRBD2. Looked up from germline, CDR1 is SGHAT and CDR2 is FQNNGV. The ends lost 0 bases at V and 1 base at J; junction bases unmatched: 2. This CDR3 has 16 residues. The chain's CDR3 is CASSLDSGSRTDTQYF. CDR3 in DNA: TGTGCCAGCAGCTTAGATAGCGGGAGCCGCACAGATACGCAGTATTTT. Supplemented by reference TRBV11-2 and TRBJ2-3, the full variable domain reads EAGVAQSPRYKIIEKRQSVAFWCNPISGHATLYWYQQILGQGPKLLIQFQNNGVVDDSQLPKDRFSAERLKGVDSTLKIQPAKLEDSAVYLCASSLDSGSRTDTQYFGPGTRLTVL.

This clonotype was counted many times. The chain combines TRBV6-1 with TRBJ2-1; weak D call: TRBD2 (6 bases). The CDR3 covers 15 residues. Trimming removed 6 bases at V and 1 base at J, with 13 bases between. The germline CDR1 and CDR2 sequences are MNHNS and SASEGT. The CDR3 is CASSPQRVSYNEQFF. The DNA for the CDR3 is TGTGCCAGCAGCCCCCAGCGGGTGTCCTACAATGAGCAGTTCTTC.

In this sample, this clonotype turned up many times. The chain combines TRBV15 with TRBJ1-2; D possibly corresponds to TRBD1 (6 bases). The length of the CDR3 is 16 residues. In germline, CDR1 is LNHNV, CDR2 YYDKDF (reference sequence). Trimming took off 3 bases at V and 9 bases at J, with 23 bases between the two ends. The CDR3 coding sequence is TGTGCCACCAGCAGGGACCCCTCCAGGGGACAAGCTAGCTACACCTTC. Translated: CATSRDPSRGQASYTF.

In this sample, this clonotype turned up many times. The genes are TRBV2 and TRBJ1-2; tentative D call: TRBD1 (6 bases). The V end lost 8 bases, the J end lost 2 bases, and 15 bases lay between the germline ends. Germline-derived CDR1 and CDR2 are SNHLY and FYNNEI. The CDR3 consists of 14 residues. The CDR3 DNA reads TGTGCCAGCGAGGGGGGGCGGGTCAACTATGGCTACACCTTC. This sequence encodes CASEGGRVNYGYTF. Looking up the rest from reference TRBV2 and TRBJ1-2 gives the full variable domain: EPEVTQTPSHQVTQMGQEVILRCVPISNHLYFYWYRQILGQKVEFLVSFYNNEISEKSEIFDDQFSVERPDGSNFTLKIRSTKLEDSAMYFCASEGGRVNYGYTFGSGTRLTVV.

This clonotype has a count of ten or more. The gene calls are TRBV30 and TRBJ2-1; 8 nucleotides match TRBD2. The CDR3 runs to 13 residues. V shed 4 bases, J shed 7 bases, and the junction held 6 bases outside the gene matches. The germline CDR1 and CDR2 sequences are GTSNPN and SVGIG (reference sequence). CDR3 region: CAWTSGSGNEQFF. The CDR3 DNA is TGTGCCTGGACGAGCGGGAGCGGAAATGAGCAGTTCTTC.

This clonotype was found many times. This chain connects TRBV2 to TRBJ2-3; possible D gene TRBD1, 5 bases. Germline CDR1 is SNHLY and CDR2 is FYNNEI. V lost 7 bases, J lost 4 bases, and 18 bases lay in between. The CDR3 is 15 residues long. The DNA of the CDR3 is TGTGCCAGCACCAAAAACGGGTACAGGTCAGATACGCAGTATTTT. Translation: CASTKNGYRSDTQYF.